This T cell receptor (beta chain) originates from a study of cytomegalovirus exposure and HLA in healthy donors. Findings and caveats of the study: Specific recognition of CMV antigens was confirmed in vitro for three chains (all CMV-associated). Data from an earlier analysis indicated that most TCR beta V segments were productive either about 90% or about 30% of the time. Looking again later, the authors saw that most CMV-associated TCR beta chains seemed HLA-restricted.

The PCR made use of 60 Vbeta and 13 Jbeta primers. Sequencing was performed with immunoSEQ multiplex PCR; in TCRdb, only in-frame clones are kept and a portion is missing. The sample includes approximately 210,000 clones, around 86% of them seen just once. As to this clone: What it binds is not known.

Nominally healthy donors provided the samples, though records likely missed some immune exposures. Source material: PBMCs. The sequence derives from a man aged 25-45 years in good health and CMV-seronegative.

CDR3 sequence (DNA): TGTGCCAGCAGTACGGACAGGGGATATACTGAGCAGTTCTTC. This sequence encodes CASSTDRGYTEQFF. The rearrangement links TRBV6-5 to TRBJ2-1, with TRBD1 matching 9 bases. J lost 9 bases, V lost 5 bases, and 8 bases had no gene match. Germline V CDR1 and CDR2: MNHEY, SVGAGI. CDR3 length: 14 residues.